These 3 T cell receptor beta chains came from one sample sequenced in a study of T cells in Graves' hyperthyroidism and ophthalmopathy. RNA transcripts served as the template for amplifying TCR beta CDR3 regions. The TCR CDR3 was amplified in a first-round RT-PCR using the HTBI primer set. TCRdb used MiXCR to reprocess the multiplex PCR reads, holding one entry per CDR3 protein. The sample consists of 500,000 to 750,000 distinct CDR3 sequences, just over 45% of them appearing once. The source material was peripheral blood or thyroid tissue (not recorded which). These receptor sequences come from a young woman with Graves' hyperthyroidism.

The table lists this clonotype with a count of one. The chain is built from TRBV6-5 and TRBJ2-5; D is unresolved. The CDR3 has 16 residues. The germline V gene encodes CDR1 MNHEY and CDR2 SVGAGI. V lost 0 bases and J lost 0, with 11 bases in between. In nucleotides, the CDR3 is TGTGCCAGCAGTTACTCGCACAGAGGAAACCAAGAGACCCAGTACTTC. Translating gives CASSYSHRGNQETQYF.

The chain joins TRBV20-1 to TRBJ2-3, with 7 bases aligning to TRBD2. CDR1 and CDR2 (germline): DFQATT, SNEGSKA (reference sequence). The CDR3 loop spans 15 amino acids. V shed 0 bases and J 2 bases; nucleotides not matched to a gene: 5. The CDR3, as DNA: TGCAGTGCTAGAGATAACAGCGGGAACACAGATACGCAGTATTTT. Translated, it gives CSARDNSGNTDTQYF.

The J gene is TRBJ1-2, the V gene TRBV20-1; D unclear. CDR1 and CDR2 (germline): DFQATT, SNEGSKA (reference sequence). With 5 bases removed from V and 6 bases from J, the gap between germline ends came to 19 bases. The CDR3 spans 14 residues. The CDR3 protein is CSAPEGLLGHGYTF. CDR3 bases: TGCAGTGCTCCAGAGGGTCTTCTAGGACATGGCTACACCTTC.